Listed here are 17 T cell receptor beta chains from one sample, sequenced in a study of cytomegalovirus exposure and HLA in healthy donors (dated by TCRdb to the late 2010s). The library relied on the immunoSEQ multiplex PCR assay. For the multiplex PCR, a mixture combining 60 forward primers for TCR Vbeta segments and 13 reverse primers for TCR Jbeta segments was used. In its TCRdb copy, this immuneACCESS table keeps in-frame sequences only and misses some clones. Where compared with another copy, unresolved V genes explain less than half of these, and the others have no known cause. Across this sample there are some 160,000 clones, with about 79% seen only once. The top ten constitute 1.5% to 2% of the sample. Sequenced input: PBMCs. The receptors were sampled from a woman in her thirties in good health and CMV-seronegative.

The V call is TRBV2, the J call TRBJ1-2; TRBD1 aligns across 9 bases. The junction had 1 base not matched to a gene; V was cut back by 2 bases and J by 6 bases. In germline, CDR1 is SNHLY, CDR2 FYNNEI. The length of the CDR3 is 13 residues. The CDR3 loop is CASSERDRDGYTF. The CDR3 bases are TGTGCCAGCAGTGAAAGGGACAGGGATGGCTACACCTTC.

The chain carries TRBV7-3 and TRBJ1-2; 8 positions match TRBD1. V lost 5 bases, J lost 0 bases, and 14 bases stayed unmatched. Germline V gene lookup returns CDR1 SGHTA and CDR2 FQGTGA. This CDR3 has 18 amino acids. CDR3 DNA: TGTGCCAGCAGCCTCATACCTGGACAGGGTCCCTCTAACTATGGCTACACCTTC. It specifies CASSLIPGQGPSNYGYTF.

This clone is categorized as medium-sized. This rearrangement joins TRBV7-3 to TRBJ2-7, with 7 positions matching TRBD2. Germline values: CDR1 SGHTA, CDR2 FQGTGA. The trim removed 5 bases at V and 6 bases at J, leaving 13 bases unmatched. The CDR3 has 15 residues. The CDR3, as DNA: TGTGCCAGCAGCCCCGTTAGGGCGGGGGTTACCGAGCAGTACTTC. Its translation is CASSPVRAGVTEQYF.

The chain recombines TRBV7-3 with TRBJ2-3; 7 bases agree with TRBD2. The ends lost 3 bases at V and 1 base at J; junction bases unmatched: 4. Germline V gives CDR1 SGHTA, CDR2 FQGTGA. This CDR3 contains 15 residues. The CDR3: CASSLAGRGTDTQYF. The CDR3 nucleotides are TGTGCCAGCAGCTTGGCAGGGAGGGGCACAGATACGCAGTATTTT.

This sequence joins TRBV7-3 and TRBJ2-3; 10 positions match TRBD2. Unmatched junction bases numbered 4, after V lost 2 bases and J lost 8 bases. The germline V gene has CDR1 SGHTA and CDR2 FQGTGA. The CDR3 extends over 14 amino acids. The CDR3 DNA is TGTGCCAGCAGCTTAGCCCAGCGGGGGGGTACGCAGTATTTT. Amino acid sequence: CASSLAQRGGTQYF.

The chain has TRBV11-3 and TRBJ2-6; 7 bases agree with TRBD2. This CDR3 has 16 residues. V dropped 5 bases and J dropped 4; count of bases not matched to a gene: 8. CDR1 is SGHNT and CDR2 is YENEEA in the germline V gene. The CDR3 DNA reads TGTGCCAGCAGCCCCGGGGGAGGGGAAGGGGCCAACGTCCTGACTTTC. Translated, it gives CASSPGGGEGANVLTF.

In this sample, this clone turned up a few times. The same CDR3 can be traced to other DNA sequences in this sample. This sequence joins TRBV5-1 and TRBJ2-5; D is unclear. CDR1 and CDR2 from the germline V gene are SGHRS and YFSETQ. This CDR3 is 11 amino acids long. Trimming shortened V by 4 bases and J by 2 bases, and 3 bases separated the two germline ends. DNA for the CDR3: TGCGCCAGCAGCCTTCAAGAGACCCAGTACTTC. Its translation: CASSLQETQYF.

The chain recombines TRBV6-5 with TRBJ1-2; the D gene is possibly TRBD1 (5 bases). This CDR3 spans 13 amino acids. Germline V gene sequence: CDR1 MNHEY, CDR2 SVGAGI. Trimming left V 4 bases short and J 4 bases short, with 10 bases between. DNA for the CDR3: TGTGCCAGCAGTTCTCCGGGGGGCTATGGCTACACCTTC. This sequence encodes CASSSPGGYGYTF.

The chain combines TRBV25-1 with TRBJ1-3, with no clear D. CDR3 size: 15 residues. Germline V gives CDR1 MGHDK, CDR2 SYGVNS. Trimming shortened V by 3 bases and J by 0 bases, and 9 bases separated the two germline ends. CDR3 sequence (DNA): TGTGCCAGCAGTGATACAAGTTCCTCTGGAAACACCATATATTTT. Amino acid sequence: CASSDTSSSGNTIYF.

The V gene is TRBV10-3, the J gene TRBJ2-5; maybe TRBD1 (6 bases). Germline V gives CDR1 ENHRY, CDR2 SYGVKD. The CDR3 has 14 residues. V was cut by 4 bases and J by 1 base, with 10 bases left in between. The CDR3 loop is CAISGGTSQETQYF. DNA of the CDR3: TGTGCCATCAGTGGGGGGACATCCCAAGAGACCCAGTACTTC.

The J gene is TRBJ2-3, the V gene TRBV13; 11 bases match TRBD2. J lost 0 bases, V lost 5 bases, and 1 base had no gene match. The CDR3 contains 15 residues. Germline assignment: CDR1 PRHDT and CDR2 FYEKMQ (reference sequence). CDR3 sequence reads: CASSLAGGSTDTQYF. The CDR3 DNA reads TGTGCCAGCAGCCTAGCGGGAGGAAGCACAGATACGCAGTATTTT.

The chain employs TRBV15 and TRBJ2-4, with 8 bases fitting TRBD1. This CDR3 region has 16 residues. V was pared by 5 bases and J by 1 base, with 7 bases of the junction left unmatched. Germline values: CDR1 LNHNV, CDR2 YYDKDF (reference sequence). The CDR3 loop is CATSRRQGTAKNIQYF. DNA for the CDR3: TGTGCCACCAGCCGAAGACAGGGGACGGCCAAAAACATTCAGTACTTC.

The chain carries TRBV6-5 and TRBJ1-6; D not resolved. Germline-derived CDR1 and CDR2 are MNHEY and SVGAGI. The CDR3 is made up of 12 amino acids. Trimming pared 6 bases from V and 7 bases from J, leaving 7 bases between. The CDR3 nucleotides read TGTGCCAGCAGCCTATGGAATTCACCCCTCCACTTT. Its protein product is CASSLWNSPLHF.

The genes are TRBV19 and TRBJ2-2, with D maybe TRBD2 (6 bases). V dropped 7 bases and J dropped 5 bases, with 14 bases sitting between them. The germline V gene has CDR1 LNHDA and CDR2 SQIVND (reference sequence). The CDR3 consists of 14 residues. This CDR3 reads CASMASGRTGELFF. As DNA, the CDR3 is TGTGCCAGTATGGCGAGCGGGCGTACCGGGGAGCTGTTTTTT.

V gene TRBV7-3 combines with J gene TRBJ2-3, with 7 bases aligning to TRBD1. CDR1 and CDR2 from the germline V gene are SGHTA and FQGTGA. This CDR3 has 16 amino acids. Losses at the gene ends were 5 bases for V and 0 bases for J; bases not matched to a gene: 8. Here the CDR3 reads CASSPSGGPSTDTQYF. In nucleotides, the CDR3 is TGTGCCAGCAGCCCCTCAGGGGGTCCTAGCACAGATACGCAGTATTTT.

This chain uses TRBV5-1 with TRBJ1-5, with 8 bases aligning to TRBD1. The CDR3 length is 14 residues. Germline V gene data show CDR1 as SGHRS and CDR2 as YFSETQ. V lost 5 bases and J lost 2; bases outside the gene matches: 3. In nucleotides, the CDR3 is TGCGCCAGCAGACCGGACAGGGGCAATCAGCCCCAGCATTTT. Translated: CASRPDRGNQPQHF.

This rearrangement joins TRBV19 to TRBJ1-2; TRBD1 is a possible D gene (6 bases). The CDR3 has 15 amino acids. The germline CDR1 and CDR2 sequences are LNHDA and SQIVND (reference sequence). The ends were cut back, 2 bases at V and 7 bases at J, with 17 bases in the middle. CDR3 amino acids: CASSIIQGSHVGYTF. CDR3 DNA sequence: TGTGCCAGTAGTATAATACAGGGTTCTCATGTTGGCTACACCTTC.